Sequencing of this TCR beta chain was carried out in a study of cytomegalovirus exposure and HLA in healthy donors. Primers included in the PCR were 60 Vbeta and 13 Jbeta primers. Some clones are missing from TCRdb's copy, which holds only in-frame ones; the method was immunoSEQ multiplex PCR. Among around 190,000 clones listed, more than 75% were seen once. Trimming left V 0 bases short and J 7 bases short, with 16 bases between. The CDR3 length is 16 residues. Germline-derived CDR1 and CDR2 are MGHDK and SYGVNS. The material sequenced was PBMCs. V usage is TRBV25-1 and J usage is TRBJ2-1; weak D call: TRBD2 (6 bases). The receptor was isolated from a woman aged 50 to 60 in good health and CMV-seronegative. CDR3 loop: CASSEYQGEAWNEQFF. CDR3 coding DNA: TGTGCCAGCAGTGAATATCAAGGGGAGGCTTGGAATGAGCAGTTCTTC.